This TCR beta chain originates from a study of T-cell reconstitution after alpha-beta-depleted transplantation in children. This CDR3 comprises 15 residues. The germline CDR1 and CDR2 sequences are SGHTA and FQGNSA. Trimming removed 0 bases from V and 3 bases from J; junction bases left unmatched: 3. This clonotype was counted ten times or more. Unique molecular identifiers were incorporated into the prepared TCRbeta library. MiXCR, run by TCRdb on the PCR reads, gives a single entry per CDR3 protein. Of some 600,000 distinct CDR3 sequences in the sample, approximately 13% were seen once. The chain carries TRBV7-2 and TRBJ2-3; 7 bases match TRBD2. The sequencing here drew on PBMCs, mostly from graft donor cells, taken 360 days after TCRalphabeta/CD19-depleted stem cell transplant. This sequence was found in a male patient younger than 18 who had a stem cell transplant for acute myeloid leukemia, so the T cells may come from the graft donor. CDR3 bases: TGTGCCAGCAGCTTAGCCGGACTAGATACAGATACGCAGTATTTT. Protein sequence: CASSLAGLDTDTQYF.